This T cell receptor beta chain was observed in a study of blood T cell repertoires in COVID-19. Method: immunoSEQ multiplex PCR; TCRdb's copy keeps in-frame clones and lacks some. The data contain fewer than 250,000 clones, around 90% of them seen just once; the ten biggest clones take up more than 0.8%. With 5 bases clipped from V and 1 base from J, the junction kept 6 bases outside the gene matches. The CDR3 spans 15 residues. Germline CDR1 is MNHEY and CDR2 is SVGAGI. The chain is built from TRBV6-5 and TRBJ1-1; 8 bases align to TRBD1. Sequencing was performed on peripheral blood. The receptor's source is a young man with COVID-19, enrolled during active disease. CDR3 DNA: TGTGCCAGCAGTCCTACCGGGACAGGGAACACTGAAGCTTTCTTT. Translating gives CASSPTGTGNTEAFF.